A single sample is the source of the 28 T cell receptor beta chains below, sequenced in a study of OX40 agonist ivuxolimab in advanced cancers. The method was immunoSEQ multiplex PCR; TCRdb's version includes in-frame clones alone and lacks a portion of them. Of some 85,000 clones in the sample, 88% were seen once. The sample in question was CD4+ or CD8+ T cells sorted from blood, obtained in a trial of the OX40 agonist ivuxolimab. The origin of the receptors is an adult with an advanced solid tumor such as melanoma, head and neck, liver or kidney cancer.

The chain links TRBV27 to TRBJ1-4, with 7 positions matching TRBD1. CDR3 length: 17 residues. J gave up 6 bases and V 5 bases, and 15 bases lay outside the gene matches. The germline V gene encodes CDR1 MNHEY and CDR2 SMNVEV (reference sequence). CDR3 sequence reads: CASSGQVGRVGDEKLFF. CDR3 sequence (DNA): TGTGCCAGCAGTGGACAGGTCGGAAGAGTGGGGGATGAAAAACTGTTTTTT.

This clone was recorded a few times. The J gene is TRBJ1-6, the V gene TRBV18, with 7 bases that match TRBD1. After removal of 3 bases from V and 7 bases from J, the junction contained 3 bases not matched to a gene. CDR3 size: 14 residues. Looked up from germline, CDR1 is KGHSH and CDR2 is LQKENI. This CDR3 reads CASSPGTANSPLHF. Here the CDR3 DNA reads TGTGCCAGCTCACCCGGGACAGCCAATTCACCCCTCCACTTT.

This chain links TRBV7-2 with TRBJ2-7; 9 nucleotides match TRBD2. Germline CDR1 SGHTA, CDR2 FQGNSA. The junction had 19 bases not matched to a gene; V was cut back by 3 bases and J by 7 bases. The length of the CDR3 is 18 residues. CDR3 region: CASSFNGLQVAGAGEQYF. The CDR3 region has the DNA TGTGCCAGCAGCTTTAACGGCCTCCAGGTAGCGGGAGCGGGGGAGCAGTACTTC.

As DNA, the CDR3 is TGTGCCAGCAGCACCAAAGCGTCGGGACTAGCGGGGTACGCGAACACCGGGGAGCTGTTTTTT. Translated, it gives CASSTKASGLAGYANTGELFF. This sequence joins TRBV21-1 and TRBJ2-2; no check of the table's D call, TRBD2, against the DNA was made. TRBV21-1 is a pseudogene locus. The CDR3 extends over 21 amino acids.

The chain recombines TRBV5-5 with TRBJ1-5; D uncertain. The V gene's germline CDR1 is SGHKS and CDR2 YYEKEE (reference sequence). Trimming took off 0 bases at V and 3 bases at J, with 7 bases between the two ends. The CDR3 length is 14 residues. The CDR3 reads CASSLEGYNQPQHF. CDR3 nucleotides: TGTGCCAGCAGCTTGGAAGGTTACAATCAGCCCCAGCATTTT.

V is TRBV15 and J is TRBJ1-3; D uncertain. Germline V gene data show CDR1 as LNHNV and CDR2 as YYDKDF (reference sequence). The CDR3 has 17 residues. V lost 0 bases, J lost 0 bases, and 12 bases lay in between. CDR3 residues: CATSRDGLTLSGNTIYF. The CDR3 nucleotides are TGTGCCACCAGCAGAGATGGGTTAACCCTCTCTGGAAACACCATATATTTT.

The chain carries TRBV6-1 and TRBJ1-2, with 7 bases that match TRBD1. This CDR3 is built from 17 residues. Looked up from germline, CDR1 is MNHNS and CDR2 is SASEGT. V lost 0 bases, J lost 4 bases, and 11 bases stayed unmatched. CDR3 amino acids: CASSEALGTASFYGYTF. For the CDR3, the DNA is TGTGCCAGCAGTGAAGCGCTGGGGACAGCCTCCTTCTATGGCTACACCTTC.

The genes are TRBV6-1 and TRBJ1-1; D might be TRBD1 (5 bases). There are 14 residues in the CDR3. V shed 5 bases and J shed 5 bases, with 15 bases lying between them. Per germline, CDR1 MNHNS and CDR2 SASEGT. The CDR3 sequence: CASSPGPQGTEAFF. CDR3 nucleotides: TGTGCCAGCAGTCCTGGTCCTCAGGGAACTGAAGCTTTCTTT.

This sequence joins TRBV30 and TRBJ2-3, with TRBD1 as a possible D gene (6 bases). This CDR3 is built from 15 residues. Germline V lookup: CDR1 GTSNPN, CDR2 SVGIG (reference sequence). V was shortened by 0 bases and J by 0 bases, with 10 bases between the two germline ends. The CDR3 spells CAWSVDRASTDTQYF. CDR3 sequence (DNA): TGTGCCTGGAGTGTGGACAGAGCTAGCACAGATACGCAGTATTTT.

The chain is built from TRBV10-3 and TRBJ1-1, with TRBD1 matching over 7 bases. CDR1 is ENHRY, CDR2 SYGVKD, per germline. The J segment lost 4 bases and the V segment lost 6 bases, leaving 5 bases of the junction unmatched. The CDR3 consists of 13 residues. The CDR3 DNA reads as TGTGCCATCAGAAGGGGGCTGAGCACTGAAGCTTTCTTT. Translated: CAIRRGLSTEAFF.

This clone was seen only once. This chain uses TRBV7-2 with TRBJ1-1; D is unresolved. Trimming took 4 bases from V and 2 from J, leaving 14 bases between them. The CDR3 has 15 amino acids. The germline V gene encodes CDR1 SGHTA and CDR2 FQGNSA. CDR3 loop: CASSSNYAANTEAFF. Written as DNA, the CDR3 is TGTGCCAGCAGCTCAAACTATGCAGCAAACACTGAAGCTTTCTTT. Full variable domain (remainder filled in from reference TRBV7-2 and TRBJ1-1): GAGVSQSPSNKVTEKGKDVELRCDPISGHTALYWYRQSLGQGLEFLIYFQGNSAPDKSGLPSDRFSAERTGGSVSTLTIQRTQQEDSAVYLCASSSNYAANTEAFFGQGTRLTVV.

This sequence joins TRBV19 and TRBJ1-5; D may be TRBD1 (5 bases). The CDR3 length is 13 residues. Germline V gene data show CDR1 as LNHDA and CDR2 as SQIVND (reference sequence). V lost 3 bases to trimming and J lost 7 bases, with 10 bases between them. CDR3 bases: TGTGCCAGTAGTATTGCAGGGAAACAGCCCCAGCATTTT. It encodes CASSIAGKQPQHF.

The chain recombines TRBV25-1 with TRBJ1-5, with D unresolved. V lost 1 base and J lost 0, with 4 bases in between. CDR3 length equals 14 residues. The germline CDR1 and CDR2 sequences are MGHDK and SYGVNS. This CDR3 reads CASSEWGSNQPQHF. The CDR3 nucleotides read TGTGCCAGCAGTGAATGGGGTAGCAATCAGCCCCAGCATTTT.

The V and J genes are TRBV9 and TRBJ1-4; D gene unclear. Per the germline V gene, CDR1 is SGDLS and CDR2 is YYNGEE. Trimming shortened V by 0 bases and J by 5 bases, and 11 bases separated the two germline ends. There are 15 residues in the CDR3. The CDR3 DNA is TGTGCCAGCAGCGTAGGTCCAGCCGCAAATGAAAAACTGTTTTTT. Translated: CASSVGPAANEKLFF.

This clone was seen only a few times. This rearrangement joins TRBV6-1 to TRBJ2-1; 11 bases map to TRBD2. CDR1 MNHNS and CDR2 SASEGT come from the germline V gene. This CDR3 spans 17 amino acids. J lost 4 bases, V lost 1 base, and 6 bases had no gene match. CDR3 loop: CASSEELAGALYNEQFF. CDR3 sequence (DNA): TGTGCCAGCAGTGAAGAACTAGCGGGGGCTCTGTACAATGAGCAGTTCTTC.

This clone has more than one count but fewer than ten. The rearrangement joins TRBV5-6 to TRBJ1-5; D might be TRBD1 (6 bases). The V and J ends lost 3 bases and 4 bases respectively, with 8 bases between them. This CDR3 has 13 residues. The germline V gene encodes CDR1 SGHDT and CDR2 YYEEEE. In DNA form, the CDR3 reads TGTGCCAGCAGCTCCAGGGGTAATCAGCCCCAGCATTTT. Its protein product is CASSSRGNQPQHF. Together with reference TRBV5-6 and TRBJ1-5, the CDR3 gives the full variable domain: DAGVTQSPTHLIKTRGQQVTLRCSPKSGHDTVSWYQQALGQGPQFIFQYYEEEERQRGNFPDRFSGHQFPNYSSELNVNALLLGDSALYLCASSSRGNQPQHFGDGTRLSIL.

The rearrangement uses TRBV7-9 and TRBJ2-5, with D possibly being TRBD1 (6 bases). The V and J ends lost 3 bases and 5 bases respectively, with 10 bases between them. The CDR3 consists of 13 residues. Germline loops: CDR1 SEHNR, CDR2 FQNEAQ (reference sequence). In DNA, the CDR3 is TGTGCCAGCAGCTTTGTGGGGGCCGAGACCCAGTACTTC. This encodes CASSFVGAETQYF.

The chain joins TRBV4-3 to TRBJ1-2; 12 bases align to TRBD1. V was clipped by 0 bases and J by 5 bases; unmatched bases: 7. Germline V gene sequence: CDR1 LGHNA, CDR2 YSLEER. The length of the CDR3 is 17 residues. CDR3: CASSQEGGQGARYGYTF. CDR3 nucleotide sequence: TGCGCCAGCAGCCAAGAAGGGGGACAGGGGGCGAGGTATGGCTACACCTTC.

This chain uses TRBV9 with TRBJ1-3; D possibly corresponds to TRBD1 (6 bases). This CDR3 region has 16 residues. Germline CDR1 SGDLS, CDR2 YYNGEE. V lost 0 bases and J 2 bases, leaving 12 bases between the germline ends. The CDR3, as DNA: TGTGCCAGCAGCGTAGCATTTGGGGGGCCTGGAAACACCATATATTTT. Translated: CASSVAFGGPGNTIYF.

The CDR3 loop is CASSLPSGSDEQYF. In DNA form, the CDR3 reads TGTGCCAGCAGTTTACCTAGCGGGAGCGACGAGCAGTACTTC. The chain combines TRBV5-4 with TRBJ2-7, with TRBD2 matching over 10 bases. Per the germline V gene, CDR1 is SGHNT and CDR2 is YYREEE (reference sequence). After removal of 5 bases from V and 5 bases from J, the junction contained 7 bases not matched to a gene. The CDR3 extends over 14 amino acids.

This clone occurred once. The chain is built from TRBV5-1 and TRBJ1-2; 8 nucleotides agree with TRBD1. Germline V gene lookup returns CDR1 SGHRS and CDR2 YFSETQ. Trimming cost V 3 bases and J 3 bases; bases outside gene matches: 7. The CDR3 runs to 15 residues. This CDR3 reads CASSSRGRTDYGYTF. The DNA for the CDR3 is TGCGCCAGCAGCTCCAGGGGGCGGACCGACTATGGCTACACCTTC.

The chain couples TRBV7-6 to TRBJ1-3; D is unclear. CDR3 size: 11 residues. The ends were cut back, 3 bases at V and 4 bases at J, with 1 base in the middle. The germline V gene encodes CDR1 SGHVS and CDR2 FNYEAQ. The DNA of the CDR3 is TGTGCCAGCAGCTTCGGAAACACCATATATTTT. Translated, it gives CASSFGNTIYF.

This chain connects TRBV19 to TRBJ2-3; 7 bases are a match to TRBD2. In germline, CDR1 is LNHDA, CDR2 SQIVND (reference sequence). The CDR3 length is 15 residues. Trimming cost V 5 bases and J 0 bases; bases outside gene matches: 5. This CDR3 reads CASSRSGESTDTQYF. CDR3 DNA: TGTGCCAGTAGTCGAAGCGGGGAGAGCACAGATACGCAGTATTTT.

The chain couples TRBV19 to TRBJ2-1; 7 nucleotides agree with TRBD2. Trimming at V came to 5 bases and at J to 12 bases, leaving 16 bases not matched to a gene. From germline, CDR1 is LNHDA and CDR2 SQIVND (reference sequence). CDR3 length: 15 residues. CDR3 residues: CASSALAEDTRRQFF. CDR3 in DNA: TGTGCCAGTAGTGCCCTAGCGGAGGATACAAGGAGGCAGTTCTTC.

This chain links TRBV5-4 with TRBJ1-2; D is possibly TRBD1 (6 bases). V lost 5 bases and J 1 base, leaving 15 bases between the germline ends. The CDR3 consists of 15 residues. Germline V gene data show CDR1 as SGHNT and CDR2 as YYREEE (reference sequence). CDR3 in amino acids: CASSRDRRFNYGYTF. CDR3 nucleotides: TGTGCCAGCAGTCGTGACAGGAGGTTTAACTATGGCTACACCTTC.

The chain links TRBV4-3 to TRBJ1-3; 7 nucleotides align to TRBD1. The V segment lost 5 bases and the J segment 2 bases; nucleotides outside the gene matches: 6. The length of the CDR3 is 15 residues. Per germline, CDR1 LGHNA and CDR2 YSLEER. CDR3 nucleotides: TGCGCCAGCAGCTCGGACAGGTTAACTGGAAACACCATATATTTT. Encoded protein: CASSSDRLTGNTIYF.

CDR3 nucleotides: TGTGCCAGCAGCTCCATACGGGGTGTGGGTAATGAAAAACTGTTTTTT. It yields the protein CASSSIRGVGNEKLFF. The J gene is TRBJ1-4, the V gene TRBV7-8; D is unresolved. V was pared by 4 bases and J by 4 bases, with 16 bases between. CDR3 length: 16 residues. CDR1 is SGHVS, CDR2 FQNEAQ, per germline.

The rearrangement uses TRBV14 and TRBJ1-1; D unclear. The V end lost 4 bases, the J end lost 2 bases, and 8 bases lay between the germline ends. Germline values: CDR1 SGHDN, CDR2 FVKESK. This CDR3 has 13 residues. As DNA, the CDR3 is TGTGCCAGCAGCCCCCGGGTAAACACTGAAGCTTTCTTT. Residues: CASSPRVNTEAFF.